This T cell receptor beta chain was identified during a study of blood T cells in healthy people across ages. General study results and limits: Diversity of TCR beta per million T cells declined in a roughly linear way with age.

This CDR3 region has 14 residues. Per germline, CDR1 MNHEY and CDR2 SMNVEV (reference sequence). The V end was cut by 3 bases, the J end by 2 bases, with 8 bases between. Sample-barcoded 5' priming and a J-beta primer mix drove a second PCR of about 7 to 11 cycles. TCRdb reprocessed the 5' RACE reads with MiXCR, giving one entry per CDR3 protein. The sample lists approximately 1,100,000 distinct CDR3 sequences, around 43% occurring once. For this clonotype: Its matching antigen is unknown.

For every donor, a draw yielded about 10 milliliters of peripheral blood. The sample consisted of blood. The chain links TRBV27 to TRBJ1-5; D call uncertain. The TCR originated in an older woman in good health. The CDR3 loop is CASSLMNGNQPQHF. CDR3 DNA: TGTGCCAGCAGTTTGATGAATGGCAATCAGCCCCAGCATTTT.